One TCR beta chain is described in this entry. Its antigen remains unknown. The data stem from a study of T cell repertoires in aging, cancer and after chemotherapy. Turning to the study itself: Patients with chronic lymphocytic leukemia were sampled before and after fludarabine- or bendamustine-based chemotherapy. The whole study produced a dataset of roughly 8.6 million TCR reads. Study outcomes and limitations: Median generation probability rose over the chemotherapy interval in each cancer cohort, suggesting rebound thymic output.

Peripheral blood genomic DNA, not sorted cells or RNA, was the template. TRB rearrangements spanning V, D and J were amplified using mixed TRB-A/B primers. TCRdb re-analysed the multiplex PCR reads in MiXCR, keeping a single row per CDR3 protein. This table has thousands of distinct CDR3 sequences, 22% appearing once. CDR3 length equals 13 residues. The germline CDR1 and CDR2 sequences are SGHTA and FQGNSA. Trimming took off 1 base at V and 7 bases at J, with 10 bases between the two ends. The sequence derives from a human donor with a blood cancer. The chain combines TRBV7-2 with TRBJ1-2, with unresolved D. Sequencing used blood. CDR3 protein: CASSLDRFSGYTF. CDR3 nucleotide sequence: TGTGCCAGCAGCTTAGACAGATTCAGTGGCTACACCTTC.